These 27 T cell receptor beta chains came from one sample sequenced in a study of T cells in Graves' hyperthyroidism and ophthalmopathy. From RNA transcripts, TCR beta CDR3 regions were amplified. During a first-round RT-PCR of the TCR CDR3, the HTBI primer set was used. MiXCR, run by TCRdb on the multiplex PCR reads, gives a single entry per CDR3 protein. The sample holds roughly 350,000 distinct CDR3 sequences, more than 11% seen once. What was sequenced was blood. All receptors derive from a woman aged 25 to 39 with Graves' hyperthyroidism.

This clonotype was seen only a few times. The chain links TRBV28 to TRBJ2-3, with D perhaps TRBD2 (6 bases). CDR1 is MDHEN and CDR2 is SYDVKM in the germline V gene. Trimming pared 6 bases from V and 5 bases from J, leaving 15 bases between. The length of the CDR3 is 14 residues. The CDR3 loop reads CASSPPTSGDTQYF. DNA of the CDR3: TGTGCCAGCAGCCCTCCGACTAGTGGAGATACGCAGTATTTT.

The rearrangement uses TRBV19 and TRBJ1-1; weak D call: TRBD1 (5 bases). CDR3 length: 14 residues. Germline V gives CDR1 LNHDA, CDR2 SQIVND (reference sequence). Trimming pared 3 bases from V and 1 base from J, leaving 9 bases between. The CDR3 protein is CASSMGPGNTEAFF. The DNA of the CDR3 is TGTGCCAGTAGTATGGGGCCGGGGAACACTGAAGCTTTCTTT.

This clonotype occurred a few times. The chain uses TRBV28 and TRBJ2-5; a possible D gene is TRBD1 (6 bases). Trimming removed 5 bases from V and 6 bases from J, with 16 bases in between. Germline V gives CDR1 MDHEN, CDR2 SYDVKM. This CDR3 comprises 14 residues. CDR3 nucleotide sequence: TGTGCCAGCAGTCCCGAGGACAGTAAAAAGACCCAGTACTTC. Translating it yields CASSPEDSKKTQYF.

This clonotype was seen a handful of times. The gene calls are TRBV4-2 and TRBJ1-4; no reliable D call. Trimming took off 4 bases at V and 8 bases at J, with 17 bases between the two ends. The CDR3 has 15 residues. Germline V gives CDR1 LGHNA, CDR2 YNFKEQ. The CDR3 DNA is TGTGCCAGCAGCCCTGCAGCGACTTGGGAAGAAAAACTGTTTTTT. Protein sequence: CASSPAATWEEKLFF.

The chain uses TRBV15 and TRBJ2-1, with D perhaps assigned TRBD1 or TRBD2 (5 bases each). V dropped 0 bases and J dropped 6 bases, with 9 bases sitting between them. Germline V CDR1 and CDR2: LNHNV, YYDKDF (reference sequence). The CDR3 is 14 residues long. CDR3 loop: CATSRDRGGNEQFF. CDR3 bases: TGTGCCACCAGCAGAGACCGTGGGGGCAATGAGCAGTTCTTC.

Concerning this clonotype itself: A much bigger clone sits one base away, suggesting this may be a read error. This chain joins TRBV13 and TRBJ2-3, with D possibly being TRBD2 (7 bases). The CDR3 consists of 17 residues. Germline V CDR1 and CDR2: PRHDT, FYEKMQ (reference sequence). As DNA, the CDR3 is TGTGCCAGCAGCTTAGAAACCTGGGGGGGGCCCCCAGATATGCAGTATTTT. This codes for CASSLETWGGPPDMQYF.

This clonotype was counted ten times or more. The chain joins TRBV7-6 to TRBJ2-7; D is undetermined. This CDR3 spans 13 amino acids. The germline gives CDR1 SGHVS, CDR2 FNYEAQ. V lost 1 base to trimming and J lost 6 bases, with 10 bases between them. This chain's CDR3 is CASSLGGVLEQYF. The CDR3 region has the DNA TGTGCCAGCAGCTTAGGTGGTGTGCTCGAGCAGTACTTC.

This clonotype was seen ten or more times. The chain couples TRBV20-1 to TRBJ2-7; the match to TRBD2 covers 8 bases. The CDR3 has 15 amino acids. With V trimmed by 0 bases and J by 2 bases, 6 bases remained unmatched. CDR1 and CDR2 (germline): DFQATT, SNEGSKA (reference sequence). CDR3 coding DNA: TGCAGTGCTAGAGATCCTCTAGCGGGCCCCTACGAGCAGTACTTC. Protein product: CSARDPLAGPYEQYF.

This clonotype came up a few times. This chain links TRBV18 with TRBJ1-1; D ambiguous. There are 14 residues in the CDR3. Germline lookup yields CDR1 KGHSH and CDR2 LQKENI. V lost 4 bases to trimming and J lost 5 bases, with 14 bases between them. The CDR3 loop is CASSLTPRGTEAFF. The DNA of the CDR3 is TGTGCCAGCTCACTGACTCCAAGAGGAACTGAAGCTTTCTTT.

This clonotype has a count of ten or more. CDR3 nucleotide sequence: TGTGCCAGCTCACCAGGGACTAGCGGGAAGTACGAGCAGTACTTC. It specifies CASSPGTSGKYEQYF. The gene calls are TRBV18 and TRBJ2-7, with 13 positions matching TRBD2. V shed 2 bases, J shed 4 bases, and the junction held 2 bases outside the gene matches. CDR3 length: 15 residues. Germline assignment: CDR1 KGHSH and CDR2 LQKENI.

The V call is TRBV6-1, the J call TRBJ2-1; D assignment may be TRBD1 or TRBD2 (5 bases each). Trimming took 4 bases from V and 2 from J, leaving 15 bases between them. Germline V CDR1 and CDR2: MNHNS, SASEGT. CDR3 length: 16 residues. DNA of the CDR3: TGTGCCAGCAGTGGGGGCCCAGGACTTACCTACAATGAGCAGTTCTTC. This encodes CASSGGPGLTYNEQFF.

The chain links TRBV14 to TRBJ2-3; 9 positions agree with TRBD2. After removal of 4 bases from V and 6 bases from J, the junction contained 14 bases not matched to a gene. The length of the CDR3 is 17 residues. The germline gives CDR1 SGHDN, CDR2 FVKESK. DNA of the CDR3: TGTGCCAGCAGCCCCAGACTAGCGGATGTTCTTAGGGATACGCAGTATTTT. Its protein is CASSPRLADVLRDTQYF. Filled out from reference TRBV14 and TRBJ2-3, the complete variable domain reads EAGVTQFPSHSVIEKGQTVTLRCDPISGHDNLYWYRRVMGKEIKFLLHFVKESKQDESGMPNNRFLAERTGGTYSTLKVQPAELEDSGVYFCASSPRLADVLRDTQYFGPGTRLTVL.

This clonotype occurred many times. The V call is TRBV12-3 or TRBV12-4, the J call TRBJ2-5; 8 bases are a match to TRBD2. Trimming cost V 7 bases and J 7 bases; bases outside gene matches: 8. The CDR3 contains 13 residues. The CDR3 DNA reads TGTGCCAGCACCCCGCCGGGAGGGTGGACCCAGTACTTC. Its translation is CASTPPGGWTQYF.

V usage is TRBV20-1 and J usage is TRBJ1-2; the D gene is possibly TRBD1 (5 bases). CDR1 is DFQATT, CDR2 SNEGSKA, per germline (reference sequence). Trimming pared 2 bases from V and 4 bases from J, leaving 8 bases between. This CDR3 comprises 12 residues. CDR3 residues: CSARIRAYGYTF. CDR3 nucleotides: TGCAGTGCTAGAATCAGGGCCTATGGCTACACCTTC.

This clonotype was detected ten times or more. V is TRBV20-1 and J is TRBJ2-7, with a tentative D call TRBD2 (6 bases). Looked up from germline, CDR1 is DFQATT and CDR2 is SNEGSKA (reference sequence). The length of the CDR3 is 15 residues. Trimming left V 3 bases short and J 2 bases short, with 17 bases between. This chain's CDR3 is CSASSSGGDPYEQYF. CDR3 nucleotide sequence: TGCAGTGCTAGTAGTAGCGGTGGAGACCCCTACGAGCAGTACTTC.

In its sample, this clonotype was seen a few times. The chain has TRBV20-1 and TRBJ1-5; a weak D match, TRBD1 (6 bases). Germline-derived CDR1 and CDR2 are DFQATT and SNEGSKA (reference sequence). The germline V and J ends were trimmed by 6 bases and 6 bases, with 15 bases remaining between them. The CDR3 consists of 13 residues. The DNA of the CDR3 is TGCAGTGCCGGGGGCGGGCCGACTCAGCCCCAGCATTTT. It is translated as CSAGGGPTQPQHF.

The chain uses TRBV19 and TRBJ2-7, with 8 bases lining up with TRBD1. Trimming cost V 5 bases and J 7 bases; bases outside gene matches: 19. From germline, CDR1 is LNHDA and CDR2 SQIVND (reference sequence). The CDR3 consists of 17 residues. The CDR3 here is CASSERLPGQASYEQYF. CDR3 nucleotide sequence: TGTGCCAGTAGTGAACGGCTACCGGGACAGGCTTCATATGAGCAGTACTTC. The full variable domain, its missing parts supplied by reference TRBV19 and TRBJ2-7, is DGGITQSPKYLFRKEGQNVTLSCEQNLNHDAMYWYRQDPGQGLRLIYYSQIVNDFQKGDIAEGYSVSREKKESFPLTVTSAQKNPTAFYLCASSERLPGQASYEQYFGPGTRLTVT.

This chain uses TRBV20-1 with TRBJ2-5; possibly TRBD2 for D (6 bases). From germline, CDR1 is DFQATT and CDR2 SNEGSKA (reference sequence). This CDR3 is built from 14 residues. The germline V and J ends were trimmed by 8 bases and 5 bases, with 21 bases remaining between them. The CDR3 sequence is CSHATGDGAETQYF. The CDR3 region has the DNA TGCAGTCATGCCACGGGAGATGGGGCGGAGACCCAGTACTTC.

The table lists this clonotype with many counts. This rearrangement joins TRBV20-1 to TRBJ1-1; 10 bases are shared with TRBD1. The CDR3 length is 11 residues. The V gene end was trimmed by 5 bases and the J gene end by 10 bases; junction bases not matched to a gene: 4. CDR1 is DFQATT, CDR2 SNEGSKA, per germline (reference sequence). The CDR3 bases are TGCAGTGCTCCCGGGACAGGGGTAGCTTTCTTT. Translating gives CSAPGTGVAFF.

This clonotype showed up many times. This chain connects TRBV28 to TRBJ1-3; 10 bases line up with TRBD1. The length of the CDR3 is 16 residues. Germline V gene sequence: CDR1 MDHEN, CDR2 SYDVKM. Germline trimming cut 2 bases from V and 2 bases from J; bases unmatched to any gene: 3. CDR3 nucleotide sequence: TGTGCCAGCAGTTTAATTGGGACAGGGGCTGGAAACACCATATATTTT. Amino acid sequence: CASSLIGTGAGNTIYF.

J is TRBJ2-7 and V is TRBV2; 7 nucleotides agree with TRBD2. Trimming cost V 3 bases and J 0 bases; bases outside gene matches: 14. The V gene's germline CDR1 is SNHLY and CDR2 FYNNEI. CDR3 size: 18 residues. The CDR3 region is CASSDPARLAESSYEQYF. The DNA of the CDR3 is TGTGCCAGCAGTGACCCCGCCAGACTAGCTGAGAGCTCCTACGAGCAGTACTTC. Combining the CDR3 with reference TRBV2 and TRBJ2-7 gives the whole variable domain EPEVTQTPSHQVTQMGQEVILRCVPISNHLYFYWYRQILGQKVEFLVSFYNNEISEKSEIFDDQFSVERPDGSNFTLKIRSTKLEDSAMYFCASSDPARLAESSYEQYFGPGTRLTVT.

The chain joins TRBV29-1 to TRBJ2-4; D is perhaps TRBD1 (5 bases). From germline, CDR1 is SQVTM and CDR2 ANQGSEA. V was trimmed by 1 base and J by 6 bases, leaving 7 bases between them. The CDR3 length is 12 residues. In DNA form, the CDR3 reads TGCAGCGTTGAAGTAGGGGCAAACATTCAGTACTTC. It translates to CSVEVGANIQYF.

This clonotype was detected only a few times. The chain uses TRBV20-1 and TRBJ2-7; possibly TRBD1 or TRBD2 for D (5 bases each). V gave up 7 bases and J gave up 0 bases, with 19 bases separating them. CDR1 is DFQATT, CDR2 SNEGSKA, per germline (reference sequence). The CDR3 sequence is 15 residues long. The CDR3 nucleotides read TGCAGTGAGCTCCTCGCTGGGGGAGCCTCCTACGAGCAGTACTTC. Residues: CSELLAGGASYEQYF.

CDR3: CASSSIRRGFFGGSYNEQFF. The CDR3 coding sequence is TGTGCCAGCAGCTCCATAAGGAGGGGATTTTTTGGGGGTTCCTACAATGAGCAGTTCTTC. The chain couples TRBV7-2 to TRBJ2-1; possibly TRBD2 for D (6 bases). Deletions cut 4 bases from V and 1 base from J, with 26 bases between. This CDR3 has 20 residues. Germline V gives CDR1 SGHTA, CDR2 FQGNSA.

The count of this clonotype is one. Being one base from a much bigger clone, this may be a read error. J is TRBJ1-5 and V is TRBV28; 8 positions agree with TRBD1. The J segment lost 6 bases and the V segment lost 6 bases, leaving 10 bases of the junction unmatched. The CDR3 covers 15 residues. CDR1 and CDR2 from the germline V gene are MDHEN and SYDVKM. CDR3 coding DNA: TGTGCCAGCAGGAGTCAGGGGGCAAAGGGTCAGCCCCAGCATTTT. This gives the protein CASRSQGAKGQPQHF.

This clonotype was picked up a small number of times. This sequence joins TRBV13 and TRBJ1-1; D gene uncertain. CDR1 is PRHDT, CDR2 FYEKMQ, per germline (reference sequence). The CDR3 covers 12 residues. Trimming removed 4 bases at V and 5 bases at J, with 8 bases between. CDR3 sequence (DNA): TGTGCCAGCAGCTACGGACGGACTGAAGCTTTCTTT. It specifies CASSYGRTEAFF.

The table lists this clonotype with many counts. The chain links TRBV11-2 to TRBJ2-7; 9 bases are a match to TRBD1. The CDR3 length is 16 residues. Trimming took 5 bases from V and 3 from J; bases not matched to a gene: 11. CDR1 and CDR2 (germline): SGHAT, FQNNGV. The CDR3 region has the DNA TGTGCCAGCAGCAAGGGGGACAGGGTTGCCAACTACGAGCAGTACTTC. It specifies CASSKGDRVANYEQYF.